The next 24 T cell receptor beta chains were all read from a single sample in a study. TCRdb re-derived calls from the 5' RACE reads in MiXCR, one entry per CDR3 protein. The table has fewer than 60,000 distinct CDR3 sequences, around a quarter seen once. Sequenced: naive CD4+ T cells sorted from blood. Described subset: naive CD4+ T cells, CD4+CD45RA+CD25-. Receptors originate from a female donor with breast cancer.

Relative to its sample, this clonotype is medium-sized (0.01 to 0.1%). J is TRBJ2-3 and V is TRBV6-1; the D is unclear. CDR3 length: 10 amino acids. Germline CDR1 is MNHNS and CDR2 is SASEGT. V was cut by 7 bases and J by 7 bases, with 6 bases left in between. This CDR3 reads CASMLHTQYF. CDR3 nucleotides: TGTGCCAGCATGCTACATACGCAGTATTTT.

The V gene is TRBV10-3, the J gene TRBJ2-1, with D perhaps matching TRBD2 (5 bases). V lost 6 bases to trimming and J lost 6 bases, with 18 bases between them. Germline assignment: CDR1 ENHRY and CDR2 SYGVKD. This CDR3 comprises 15 residues. The CDR3 sequence: CAISPQGAVGNEQFF. CDR3 sequence (DNA): TGTGCCATCAGCCCCCAAGGAGCGGTCGGCAATGAGCAGTTCTTC.

This clonotype has only a few counts. This chain joins TRBV6-1 and TRBJ2-7; possible D gene TRBD1, 6 bases. The CDR3 totals 12 residues. From germline, CDR1 is MNHNS and CDR2 SASEGT. Deletions cut 10 bases from V and 7 bases from J, with 17 bases between. This CDR3 reads CATRTVLGEQYF. The CDR3 bases are TGTGCCACGCGGACAGTTTTGGGGGAGCAGTACTTC.

This clonotype was observed a handful of times. The rearrangement links TRBV2 to TRBJ2-3; D gene uncertain. V gave up 5 bases and J gave up 4 bases, with 13 bases separating them. The CDR3 contains 14 residues. The germline gives CDR1 SNHLY, CDR2 FYNNEI. The CDR3 sequence is CASSPVSPADTQYF. As DNA, the CDR3 is TGTGCCAGCAGTCCCGTTTCACCGGCAGATACGCAGTATTTT.

The CDR3 DNA is TGTGCCAGCGGATTTGCCCTGCTTGGCTATGGCTACACCTTC. The encoded protein is CASGFALLGYGYTF. J is TRBJ1-2 and V is TRBV7-2; D gene unclear. The CDR3 totals 14 residues. Trimming removed 8 bases from V and 4 bases from J, with 17 bases in between. Per germline, CDR1 SGHTA and CDR2 FQGNSA.

This clonotype has a handful of counts. This rearrangement joins TRBV5-1 to TRBJ1-1, with a possible D match to TRBD1 (6 bases). The CDR3 is 15 residues long. CDR1 and CDR2 from the germline V gene are SGHRS and YFSETQ. Between the trimmed V and J ends, which lost 4 bases and 0 bases, there was a span of 13 bases. CDR3 sequence reads: CASSRAGGVNTEAFF. CDR3 DNA sequence: TGCGCCAGCAGCCGGGCCGGGGGCGTGAACACTGAAGCTTTCTTT.

This rearrangement joins TRBV12-3 or TRBV12-4 to TRBJ2-5; D might be TRBD2 (5 bases). V lost 6 bases, J lost 0 bases, and 11 bases lay in between. The CDR3 is 14 amino acids. The CDR3 region is CASSPRGYQETQYF. CDR3 DNA: TGTGCCAGCAGCCCTCGCGGGTACCAAGAGACCCAGTACTTC.

This clonotype was observed a handful of times. The V gene is TRBV5-5, the J gene TRBJ2-6; D is uncertain. CDR1 and CDR2 (germline): SGHKS, YYEKEE (reference sequence). The CDR3 is made up of 16 amino acids. Trimming cost V 3 bases and J 3 bases, with 13 bases left between them. CDR3 nucleotides: TGTGCCAGCAGCTGGGGTGGGTATGGTGGGGCCAACGTCCTGACTTTC. Amino acids: CASSWGGYGGANVLTF. Looking up the rest from reference TRBV5-5 and TRBJ2-6 gives the full variable domain: DAGVTQSPTHLIKTRGQQVTLRCSPISGHKSVSWYQQVLGQGPQFIFQYYEKEERGRGNFPDRFSARQFPNYSSELNVNALLLGDSALYLCASSWGGYGGANVLTFGAGSRLTVL.

CDR3 nucleotides: TGTGCCAGCAGCTTGGCCGGAACAGGGGCTGGAGGCTACACCTTC. As protein: CASSLAGTGAGGYTF. The chain links TRBV5-6 to TRBJ1-2, with 7 bases that match TRBD1. This CDR3 contains 15 residues. The trim removed 0 bases at V and 8 bases at J, leaving 10 bases unmatched. Germline V gene lookup returns CDR1 SGHDT and CDR2 YYEEEE.

This clonotype appeared a few times. This chain links TRBV6-5 with TRBJ1-6; no firm D call. The CDR3 runs 14 residues. CDR1 and CDR2 from the germline V gene are MNHEY and SVGAGI. The V gene lost 8 bases and the J gene lost 4 bases, with 12 bases spanning the gap. CDR3 nucleotide sequence: TGTGCCAGCCGGCCGTCGGAGTATAATTCACCCCTCCACTTT. Amino acid sequence: CASRPSEYNSPLHF.

The rearrangement uses TRBV7-6 and TRBJ2-1; 12 bases are a match to TRBD2. Germline CDR1 reads SGHVS; CDR2 reads FNYEAQ. The CDR3 length is 15 residues. The junction had 8 bases not matched to a gene; V was cut back by 5 bases and J by 9 bases. The CDR3 loop is CASSPLAGGGGEQFF. CDR3 DNA: TGTGCCAGCAGCCCACTAGCGGGGGGAGGGGGTGAGCAGTTCTTC.

The chain uses TRBV5-5 and TRBJ2-2; D unresolved. This CDR3 comprises 12 residues. CDR1 SGHKS and CDR2 YYEKEE come from the germline V gene (reference sequence). The ends were cut back, 6 bases at V and 7 bases at J, with 10 bases in the middle. CDR3 amino acids: CASIDMGGELFF. The CDR3 DNA follows: TGTGCCAGCATCGACATGGGCGGGGAGCTGTTTTTT. Complete variable domain (other parts from reference TRBV5-5 and TRBJ2-2): DAGVTQSPTHLIKTRGQQVTLRCSPISGHKSVSWYQQVLGQGPQFIFQYYEKEERGRGNFPDRFSARQFPNYSSELNVNALLLGDSALYLCASIDMGGELFFGEGSRLTVL.

The chain links TRBV5-1 to TRBJ2-7; TRBD2 might be the D (6 bases). Germline V gene data show CDR1 as SGHRS and CDR2 as YFSETQ. The CDR3 is made up of 15 amino acids. V dropped 4 bases and J dropped 3 bases, with 17 bases sitting between them. CDR3 coding DNA: TGCGCCAGCAGCCATACTAGCTCCCCTGGCTACGAGCAGTACTTC. Encoded protein: CASSHTSSPGYEQYF.

Concerning this clonotype itself: This may stem from a read error, because a much larger clone lies one nucleotide away. The rearrangement uses TRBV20-1 and TRBJ2-5; possibly TRBD1 for D (5 bases). Germline-derived CDR1 and CDR2 are DFQATT and SNEGSKA (reference sequence). The CDR3 has 14 amino acids. The CDR3 loop reads CSANEGVAQETRYF. CDR3 DNA sequence: TGCAGTGCGAACGAAGGGGTGGCACAAGAGACCCGGTACTTC.

V is TRBV11-2 and J is TRBJ2-6, with D hard to call. Germline loops: CDR1 SGHAT, CDR2 FQNNGV. The CDR3 contains 16 residues. V lost 7 bases, J lost 0 bases, and 13 bases lay in between. The CDR3 DNA follows: TGTGCCAGCACTCTACTTATGCGCTCTGGGGCCAACGTCCTGACTTTC. It codes for CASTLLMRSGANVLTF.

The genes are TRBV6-1 and TRBJ2-5; unclear D gene. Trimming left V 6 bases short and J 0 bases short, with 2 bases between. The germline gives CDR1 MNHNS, CDR2 SASEGT. The CDR3 is made up of 11 amino acids. The CDR3 nucleotides read TGTGCCAGCAGAGACCAAGAGACCCAGTACTTC. It encodes CASRDQETQYF.

This clonotype was recorded a few times. This chain uses TRBV28 with TRBJ1-6, with a possible D match to TRBD1 (6 bases). V lost 6 bases and J lost 9, with 15 bases in between. The CDR3 sequence is 14 residues long. Germline CDR1 is MDHEN and CDR2 is SYDVKM. The CDR3 protein is CASRRTADISPLHF. The CDR3 DNA reads TGTGCCAGCAGACGGACAGCCGATATTTCACCCCTCCACTTT.

This clonotype was counted between two and nine times. This rearrangement joins TRBV12-3 or TRBV12-4 to TRBJ2-6; D gene uncertain. The CDR3 has 14 residues. V dropped 5 bases and J dropped 2 bases, with 7 bases sitting between them. CDR3 DNA sequence: TGTGCCAGCAGTCCTACCACTGGGGCCAACGTCCTGACTTTC. It is translated as CASSPTTGANVLTF.

This CDR3 reads CASSQDSGAIYGYTF. DNA for the CDR3: TGTGCCAGCAGCCAAGATTCCGGGGCTATTTATGGCTACACCTTC. The chain is built from TRBV4-2 and TRBJ1-2; perhaps TRBD1 as D (5 bases). Looked up from germline, CDR1 is LGHNA and CDR2 is YNFKEQ. The CDR3 has 15 residues. Trimming pared 0 bases from V and 5 bases from J, leaving 13 bases between.

Ten or more counts support this clonotype. V gene TRBV5-1 combines with J gene TRBJ2-5, with 13 positions matching TRBD2. Per the germline V gene, CDR1 is SGHRS and CDR2 is YFSETQ. The CDR3 has 15 amino acids. Trimming took 6 bases from V and 2 from J; bases not matched to a gene: 4. CDR3 region: CASTRLAGGQETQYF. In DNA, the CDR3 is TGCGCCAGCACGAGACTAGCGGGGGGTCAAGAGACCCAGTACTTC. The variable domain in full, completed from reference TRBV5-1 and TRBJ2-5, reads KAGVTQTPRYLIKTRGQQVTLSCSPISGHRSVSWYQQTPGQGLQFLFEYFSETQRNKGNFPGRFSGRQFSNSRSEMNVSTLELGDSALYLCASTRLAGGQETQYFGPGTRLLVL.

This clonotype has only a few counts. J is TRBJ1-1 and V is TRBV18, with no clear D. The V end lost 2 bases, the J end lost 0 bases, and 4 bases lay between the germline ends. Germline V gives CDR1 KGHSH, CDR2 LQKENI. The CDR3 is made up of 13 amino acids. CDR3 protein: CASSPEVNTEAFF. The CDR3 DNA is TGTGCCAGCTCACCAGAGGTGAACACTGAAGCTTTCTTT.

This clonotype was detected only a few times. This chain connects TRBV7-8 to TRBJ2-4; unclear D gene. The CDR3 length is 17 residues. V lost 1 base, J lost 0 bases, and 13 bases lay in between. The germline gives CDR1 SGHVS, CDR2 FQNEAQ. The CDR3 bases are TGTGCCAGCAGCTTAGATCTGGTCAGGATAGCCAAAAACATTCAGTACTTC. Amino acid sequence: CASSLDLVRIAKNIQYF.

The chain employs TRBV25-1 and TRBJ2-3; 7 bases are shared with TRBD2. Unmatched junction bases numbered 19, after V lost 8 bases and J lost 2 bases. CDR1 is MGHDK and CDR2 is SYGVNS in the germline V gene. The CDR3 has 18 residues. CDR3 nucleotide sequence: TGTGCCAGCGGAGTTTTGAGCGGGAAAATCCCGAACACAGATACGCAGTATTTT. Amino acids: CASGVLSGKIPNTDTQYF. Full variable domain (rest looked up from reference TRBV25-1 and TRBJ2-3): EADIYQTPRYLVIGTGKKITLECSQTMGHDKMYWYQQDPGMELHLIHYSYGVNSTEKGDLSSESTVSRIRTEHFPLTLESARPSHTSQYLCASGVLSGKIPNTDTQYFGPGTRLTVL.

This clonotype came up a few times. J is TRBJ2-7 and V is TRBV4-2; 7 positions match TRBD2. CDR1 is LGHNA, CDR2 YNFKEQ, per germline. The V and J ends lost 3 bases and 2 bases, in that order; junction bases with no gene match: 7. The CDR3 is 15 residues long. CDR3 DNA: TGTGCCAGCAGCCAGGTACTAGCGTCCGCCTACGAGCAGTACTTC. This gives the protein CASSQVLASAYEQYF.